These 21 T cell receptor beta chains were all obtained from the same sample, sequenced in a study of OX40 agonist ivuxolimab in advanced cancers. Clones were sequenced by immunoSEQ multiplex PCR, and TCRdb holds only the in-frame ones, with some missing. The table lists 80,000 to 100,000 clones, roughly 94% of them singletons. Specimen: CD4+ or CD8+ T cells sorted from blood, collected in a trial of the OX40 agonist ivuxolimab. The receptor source for this set is an adult with an advanced solid tumor such as melanoma, head and neck, liver or kidney cancer.

The rearrangement links TRBV18 to TRBJ2-5; perhaps TRBD1 as D (5 bases). The CDR3 runs to 12 residues. Between the trimmed V and J ends, which lost 1 base and 5 bases, there was a span of 5 bases. From germline, CDR1 is KGHSH and CDR2 LQKENI. DNA for the CDR3: TGTGCCAGCTCACCACAGGGGGAGACCCAGTACTTC. This sequence encodes CASSPQGETQYF.

The CDR3 region has the DNA TGTGCCAGCAGCTTTGGGGACCGGGAGCTGTTTTTT. Its protein product is CASSFGDRELFF. The chain carries TRBV5-4 and TRBJ2-2; D is possibly TRBD1 or TRBD2 (5 bases each). The V gene's germline CDR1 is SGHNT and CDR2 YYREEE (reference sequence). The V end lost 2 bases, the J end lost 9 bases, and 8 bases lay between the germline ends. The CDR3 runs to 12 residues.

This chain links TRBV28 with TRBJ1-1; D gene unclear. Per germline, CDR1 MDHEN and CDR2 SYDVKM. V lost 3 bases and J lost 7, with 18 bases in between. The CDR3 is made up of 15 amino acids. This CDR3 is CASSLGGHMELEAFF. The CDR3 DNA is TGTGCCAGCAGTTTGGGAGGGCACATGGAACTTGAAGCTTTCTTT.

The rearrangement joins TRBV6-6 to TRBJ1-2, with TRBD1 as a possible D gene (6 bases). Germline lookup yields CDR1 MNHNY and CDR2 SVGAGI (reference sequence). The CDR3 is made up of 13 amino acids. Deletions cut 6 bases from V and 9 bases from J, with 17 bases between. CDR3 sequence reads: CASSPRTDARYTF. Here the CDR3 DNA reads TGTGCCAGCAGCCCACGGACAGACGCGCGCTACACCTTC.

This clone was seen a single time. This specimen includes other DNA sequences encoding the same CDR3. The V gene is TRBV15, the J gene TRBJ2-7; D is perhaps TRBD1 or TRBD2 (5 bases each). Trimming left V 3 bases short and J 1 base short, with 13 bases between. This CDR3 comprises 15 residues. Germline CDR1 and CDR2: LNHNV and YYDKDF (reference sequence). In DNA form, the CDR3 reads TGTGCCACCAGCAGGGGGGACGGGGTATCCTACGAGCAGTACTTC. Translating gives CATSRGDGVSYEQYF.

The J gene is TRBJ1-2, the V gene TRBV6-5, with D perhaps matching TRBD1 (5 bases). CDR3 length: 15 amino acids. With 2 bases removed from V and 2 bases from J, the gap between germline ends came to 12 bases. The germline V gene encodes CDR1 MNHEY and CDR2 SVGAGI. The CDR3 sequence is CASSYTSGANYGYTF. The CDR3 DNA is TGTGCCAGCAGTTACACGTCTGGGGCCAACTATGGCTACACCTTC.

The chain joins TRBV11-2 to TRBJ2-1; 9 positions agree with TRBD1. The length of the CDR3 is 19 residues. The ends lost 1 base at V and 4 bases at J; junction bases unmatched: 14. The V gene's germline CDR1 is SGHAT and CDR2 FQNNGV. The CDR3 loop is CASSLVPTLGQGNYNEQFF. The CDR3, as DNA: TGTGCCAGCAGCTTAGTACCAACCCTGGGACAGGGTAATTACAATGAGCAGTTCTTC.

V usage is TRBV21-1 and J usage is TRBJ2-1; TRBD2 reflects the table's D call only, with no check against the DNA. TRBV21-1 is classified as a pseudogene. The CDR3 contains 17 residues. DNA for the CDR3: TGTGCCAGCAGCAAACTTCGCCCGGGAGGGTCCTACAATGAGCAGTTCTTC. This gives the protein CASSKLRPGGSYNEQFF.

This chain joins TRBV18 and TRBJ2-1; D ambiguous. This CDR3 has 14 amino acids. Trimming shortened V by 2 bases and J by 6 bases, and 11 bases separated the two germline ends. CDR1 and CDR2 from the germline V gene are KGHSH and LQKENI. The CDR3 nucleotides are TGTGCCAGCTCACCAGTACAACTCGGCAATGAGCAGTTCTTC. Translated: CASSPVQLGNEQFF.

The chain carries TRBV12-5 and TRBJ1-1; 8 bases map to TRBD1. Germline values: CDR1 LGHNT, CDR2 FRNRAP. Unmatched junction bases numbered 3, after V lost 6 bases and J lost 3 bases. The CDR3 has 13 residues. CDR3 nucleotides: TGTGCTAGTGGGACAGGGGTGCACACTGAAGCTTTCTTT. As protein: CASGTGVHTEAFF.

The V gene is TRBV28, the J gene TRBJ2-3; the D is unclear. With 9 bases removed from V and 0 bases from J, the gap between germline ends came to 10 bases. Looked up from germline, CDR1 is MDHEN and CDR2 is SYDVKM. The CDR3 runs 13 residues. CDR3 bases: TGTGCCAGTCGGCTACCGAGCACAGATACGCAGTATTTT. Its translation: CASRLPSTDTQYF.

The J gene is TRBJ1-3, the V gene TRBV9; tentative D call: TRBD1 (5 bases). In germline, CDR1 is SGDLS, CDR2 YYNGEE. V gave up 4 bases and J gave up 5 bases, with 19 bases separating them. This CDR3 contains 16 residues. The CDR3 sequence: CASSPTIDSLRNTIYF. The CDR3 coding sequence is TGTGCCAGCAGCCCCACCATCGACAGTCTACGAAACACCATATATTTT.

This clone was observed a handful of times. The gene calls are TRBV6-1 and TRBJ2-3; D not certain. The V end lost 6 bases, the J end lost 3 bases, and 13 bases lay between the germline ends. The CDR3 spans 14 residues. The germline V gene encodes CDR1 MNHNS and CDR2 SASEGT. CDR3 region: CASRWQYLTDTQYF. CDR3 bases: TGTGCCAGCAGATGGCAGTACCTAACAGATACGCAGTATTTT.

V usage is TRBV5-4 and J usage is TRBJ2-2; D is unresolved. V shed 0 bases and J shed 1 base, with 10 bases lying between them. This CDR3 contains 16 residues. In germline, CDR1 is SGHNT, CDR2 YYREEE (reference sequence). The CDR3 spells CASSLEYLGNTGELFF. The CDR3 DNA sequence: TGTGCCAGCAGCTTGGAATATCTGGGGAACACCGGGGAGCTGTTTTTT.

The rearrangement links TRBV6-5 to TRBJ1-5; 10 nucleotides match TRBD1. This CDR3 has 16 residues. Germline V gene data show CDR1 as MNHEY and CDR2 as SVGAGI. After removal of 4 bases from V and 5 bases from J, the junction contained 8 bases not matched to a gene. The CDR3 DNA reads as TGTGCCAGCAGTTCTATTGGACAGGGGGGATATCAGCCCCAGCATTTT. This encodes CASSSIGQGGYQPQHF.

The V gene is TRBV7-9, the J gene TRBJ2-7; either TRBD1 or TRBD2 may fit D (5 bases each). Germline V lookup: CDR1 SEHNR, CDR2 FQNEAQ (reference sequence). The CDR3 covers 18 residues. Trimming took off 0 bases at V and 5 bases at J, with 23 bases between the two ends. The CDR3 is CASSLAGTSGPENDEQYF. The CDR3 DNA reads as TGTGCCAGCAGCTTAGCGGGGACCTCAGGGCCCGAAAACGACGAGCAGTACTTC.

This sequence joins TRBV7-9 and TRBJ2-1; a possible D gene is TRBD2 (7 bases). The germline V and J ends were trimmed by 0 bases and 10 bases, with 16 bases remaining between them. Germline V CDR1 and CDR2: SEHNR, FQNEAQ (reference sequence). The CDR3 is 15 residues long. The CDR3 region has the DNA TGTGCCAGCAGCTTAGCAGTGGCGGGGGCACCAGAGCAGTTCTTC. Amino acids: CASSLAVAGAPEQFF.

Only one count was recorded for this clone. The V and J genes are TRBV30 and TRBJ1-3; D ambiguous. Germline V lookup: CDR1 GTSNPN, CDR2 SVGIG (reference sequence). The length of the CDR3 is 11 residues. V gave up 4 bases and J gave up 2 bases, with 3 bases separating them. The CDR3 is CAWMTGNTIYF. The CDR3 nucleotides are TGTGCCTGGATGACTGGAAACACCATATATTTT. Together with reference TRBV30 and TRBJ1-3, the CDR3 gives the full variable domain: SQTIHQWPATLVQPVGSPLSLECTVEGTSNPNLYWYRQAAGRGLQLLFYSVGIGQISSEVPQNLSASRPQDRQFILSSKKLLLSDSGFYLCAWMTGNTIYFGEGSWLTVV.

V gene TRBV7-2 combines with J gene TRBJ2-1; D remains ambiguous. Trimming took 1 base from V and 8 from J, leaving 9 bases between them. The CDR3 has 13 amino acids. Germline V gene data show CDR1 as SGHTA and CDR2 as FQGNSA. In DNA form, the CDR3 reads TGTGCCAGCAGCTTAGGTGCCTGGGATGAGCAGTTCTTC. Translation: CASSLGAWDEQFF.

This rearrangement joins TRBV7-2 to TRBJ1-2, with TRBD1 matching over 10 bases. CDR1 and CDR2 (germline): SGHTA, FQGNSA. V was pared by 1 base and J by 4 bases, with 6 bases of the junction left unmatched. CDR3 length: 16 residues. The CDR3 loop reads CASSLDPTGGGYGYTF. CDR3 DNA sequence: TGTGCCAGCAGCTTAGACCCGACAGGGGGCGGCTATGGCTACACCTTC.

The chain is built from TRBV27 and TRBJ1-5, with a possible D match to TRBD1 (5 bases). V was cut by 8 bases and J by 3 bases, with 17 bases left in between. CDR1 is MNHEY, CDR2 SMNVEV, per germline (reference sequence). This CDR3 comprises 15 residues. The CDR3 nucleotides read TGTGCCAGCTCTGGGACTTTCACAATCAATCAGCCCCAGCATTTT. Translation: CASSGTFTINQPQHF.